Listed below are T cell receptor beta chains from one sample, sequenced in a study of cytomegalovirus exposure and HLA in healthy donors. Using immunoSEQ multiplex PCR, the repertoire was profiled, and TCRdb retains in-frame clones only, with some absent. This table holds 250,000 to 400,000 clones, roughly 90% found once. Sequenced: PBMCs. The origin of the receptors is a man aged 25 to 45 in good health and CMV-seronegative. Both conserved end residues are part of each CDR3. The order of the fields is V gene, J gene, D gene, clone size, CDR3 protein, CDR3 DNA. A D gene is named only where the DNA matches it firmly. Not all rows give a size; the values are once, few, many and, for expanded clones, a class.

TRBV30	TRBJ1-5	TRBD1	NA	CAWSGGTGGLNQPQHF	TGTGCCTGGAGTGGAGGGACAGGGGGTTTGAATCAGCCCCAGCATTTT
TRBV27	TRBJ1-2	TRBD1	once	CASSLAGGFYGYTF	TGTGCCAGCAGTTTAGCAGGGGGCTTCTATGGCTACACCTTC
TRBV5-1	TRBJ1-1	NA	NA	CASSGGTLGTEAFF	TGCGCCAGCAGCGGCGGGACCCTGGGGACTGAAGCTTTCTTT
TRBV15	TRBJ1-1	NA	NA	CATSLPIGRGGTEAFF	TGTGCCACCAGCCTCCCGATTGGGAGAGGCGGCACTGAAGCTTTCTTT
TRBV15	TRBJ2-1	NA	NA	CATSRGAGGGYREGNEQFF	TGTGCCACCAGCAGGGGTGCTGGCGGGGGCTATAGGGAGGGCAATGAGCAGTTCTTC
TRBV7-2	TRBJ2-2	NA	NA	CASSPGDRAGTGELFF	TGTGCCAGCAGCCCAGGGGATAGGGCGGGCACCGGGGAGCTGTTTTTT
TRBV11-2	TRBJ2-3	NA	NA	CASSSRTDTDTQYF	TGTGCCAGCAGCTCTAGGACAGACACAGATACGCAGTATTTT
TRBV19	TRBJ2-1	TRBD1	NA	CASLPDRGGNEQFF	TGTGCCAGCCTCCCGGACAGGGGTGGGAATGAGCAGTTCTTC
TRBV5-6	TRBJ1-5	NA	NA	CASSFLGDNQPQHF	TGTGCCAGCAGCTTTCTAGGGGACAATCAGCCCCAGCATTTT
TRBV7-2	TRBJ1-2	NA	NA	CASSPEGGDGYGYTF	TGTGCCAGCAGCCCCGAAGGGGGAGATGGCTATGGCTACACCTTC
TRBV6-5	TRBJ1-1	NA	NA	CASSYELREAFF	TGTGCCAGCAGTTACGAGTTGCGTGAAGCTTTCTTT
TRBV5-1	TRBJ2-2	TRBD1	few	CASSFRTGATGELFF	TGCGCCAGCAGCTTTCGGACAGGGGCCACCGGGGAGCTGTTTTTT
TRBV18	TRBJ1-2	TRBD1	NA	CASSPGGQLVNYGYTF	TGTGCCAGCTCACCAGGGGGACAGCTTGTAAACTATGGCTACACCTTC
TRBV5-1	TRBJ2-6	NA	NA	CASSGPLISGANVLTF	TGCGCCAGCAGCGGGCCCCTCATCTCTGGGGCCAACGTCCTGACTTTC
TRBV4-3	TRBJ2-1	NA	NA	CASSQDGRGATMEQFF	TGCGCCAGCAGCCAAGACGGCAGGGGGGCGACAATGGAGCAGTTCTTC